The subject of this entry is one T cell receptor (beta chain). This clonotype was seen repeatedly, ten times or more. No antigen is known for it. No clone much larger than this one lies a single base away; base qualities are absent. To prepare the library, multiplex PCR was applied. Sequencing was carried out with an Illumina HiSeq 4000. TCR beta libraries were built with iRepertoire HTBI primers and Arm-PCR amplification of CDR3 regions. PCR products were gel purified before sequencing. Under the source paper's analysis protocol: Gene usage analysis of CDR3 amino acid clonotypes relied on the 55 to 80 TRBV and around 14 TRBJ segments identified across samples. COPE and FqMerger were used to merge filtered high-quality paired reads into contigs. BLAST was used to align contigs to IMGT TRBV, TRBD and TRBJ reference genes, with CDR3 defined following IMGT. Highly expanded clones were defined as clonotypes with a frequency above 0.1%. Shannon entropy was used to measure repertoire diversity, and the Gini coefficient was used to measure V-J evenness. A clonotype found in more than one individual was treated as public. TCRdb ran its own pipeline on the public reads, namely fastp trimming at Q25 and MiXCR clone calling, and kept in-frame beta chains. Every distinct CDR3 protein forms one entry, paired with its most common genes and DNA. TCRdb's processing, not the authors', yielded these V and J calls. This sample holds roughly 220,000 distinct CDR3 sequences; about a sixth were observed only once. The ten largest clones capture approximately 20% of the sample.

Inclusive of the bounding cysteine and phenylalanine, the CDR3 is 11 residues long. Kept here is only the CDR3 DNA, which spans 33 bases and is read in frame from base 1. Ends trimmed: V by 3 bases, J by 11 bases; bases unmatched to a gene: 3. The germline V gene encodes CDR1 KGHSH and CDR2 LQKENI. This entry belongs to a study of regulatory T cells in long-lasting Graves disease (dated by TCRdb to the early 2020s). Study-wide context: Antithyroid drugs had been taken for less than 3 months by newly diagnosed Graves' disease patients. Peripheral blood TCR sequencing and RNA sequencing compared persistent Graves' disease patients with newly diagnosed Graves' disease patients. The study took place in China and was registered as a clinical trial. TCR sequencing covered about 13 persistent and 20 or so newly diagnosed Graves' disease patients, around 35 samples in total. Broad study findings and their caveats: Persistent disease showed preferential use of TRBV28, TRBJ1-2 and TRBJ2-5, whereas newly diagnosed disease favored TRBV20-1 and TRBJ2-1. A larger number of public clonotypes was shared among persistent patients (2,741) than among newly diagnosed patients (roughly 970). The small sample size was acknowledged by the authors as a limitation that may reduce accuracy. Peripheral blood alone was examined, since thyroid tissue, which constituted the primary lesion, could not be accessed. Compared with newly diagnosed patients, persistent Graves' disease patients had lower TCR Shannon entropy and fewer highly expanded clones, which suggests clonal expansion. Only the TCR beta chain was sequenced and analyzed.

What this sample's time point label stands for: newly diagnosed GD, antithyroid drugs for less than 3 months. For both TCR sequencing and RNA sequencing, RNA was extracted from PBMCs using TRIzol. The diagnosis of Graves' disease was made according to American Thyroid Association guidelines. The patients came from an endocrinology department in Xi'an, China. From each patient, about 9 milliliters of peripheral blood was collected into an EDTA anticoagulant tube. Ficoll Paque Plus density gradient separation was used to isolate PBMCs, and no additional T cell sorting was done. An Agilent 2100 Bioanalyzer and agarose gel were used to check RNA quality, while a NanoDrop 2000 measured RNA concentration.

Here the sequenced sample was peripheral blood mononuclear cells (PBMCs), taken at new diagnosis, from a patient treated with antithyroid drugs. The clonotype originates from a female donor with Graves disease. Recombination joined TRBV18 with TRBJ1-1, with 7 bases matching TRBD1. The CDR3 loop reads CASSPGTAAFF. The bases are TGTGCCAGCTCACCGGGGACAGCCGCTTTCTTT.